The 23 T cell receptor beta chains given below trace back to one sample, sequenced in a study of T cells in Graves' hyperthyroidism and ophthalmopathy. From RNA transcripts, TCR beta CDR3 regions were amplified. HTBI primers were used for first-round RT-PCR of the TCR CDR3. TCRdb analysed the multiplex PCR reads with MiXCR anew, one entry per CDR3 protein. The table shows about 700,000 distinct CDR3 sequences, with 14% occurring only once. Sequenced input: blood. Receptors originate from a woman aged 18-29 years with Graves' hyperthyroidism.

This rearrangement joins TRBV7-2 to TRBJ2-5; no firm D call. CDR1 and CDR2 from the germline V gene are SGHTA and FQGNSA. This CDR3 is built from 14 residues. V lost 5 bases to trimming and J lost 5 bases, with 15 bases between them. The CDR3 sequence is CASSVLTVRETQYF. The CDR3 DNA reads as TGTGCCAGCAGCGTCCTAACGGTGCGGGAGACCCAGTACTTC. Full variable domain (rest looked up from reference TRBV7-2 and TRBJ2-5): GAGVSQSPSNKVTEKGKDVELRCDPISGHTALYWYRQSLGQGLEFLIYFQGNSAPDKSGLPSDRFSAERTGGSVSTLTIQRTQQEDSAVYLCASSVLTVRETQYFGPGTRLLVL.

Many counts were recorded for this clonotype. CDR3 in amino acids: CSAWDRGAEKLFF. DNA of the CDR3: TGCAGTGCCTGGGACCGGGGGGCTGAAAAACTGTTTTTT. V and J are TRBV20-1 and TRBJ1-4; weak D call: TRBD1 (6 bases). The V end lost 6 bases, the J end lost 7 bases, and 15 bases lay between the germline ends. CDR1 and CDR2 from the germline V gene are DFQATT and SNEGSKA (reference sequence). There are 13 residues in the CDR3.

This clonotype was recorded many times. The rearrangement joins TRBV7-2 to TRBJ2-5; 7 bases fit TRBD1. Germline V gives CDR1 SGHTA, CDR2 FQGNSA. The trim removed 0 bases at V and 4 bases at J, leaving 2 bases unmatched. This CDR3 is built from 14 residues. CDR3 loop: CASSLAGGAETQYF. CDR3 DNA sequence: TGTGCCAGCAGCTTAGCAGGGGGCGCAGAGACCCAGTACTTC. Full variable domain (missing parts from reference TRBV7-2 and TRBJ2-5): GAGVSQSPSNKVTEKGKDVELRCDPISGHTALYWYRQSLGQGLEFLIYFQGNSAPDKSGLPSDRFSAERTGGSVSTLTIQRTQQEDSAVYLCASSLAGGAETQYFGPGTRLLVL.

This chain joins TRBV2 and TRBJ2-5; 9 nucleotides agree with TRBD1. Germline loops: CDR1 SNHLY, CDR2 FYNNEI. The CDR3 loop spans 13 amino acids. Trimming took 6 bases from V and 5 from J; bases not matched to a gene: 4. CDR3 loop: CASRTGGWETQYF. The CDR3, as DNA: TGTGCCAGCAGAACAGGGGGCTGGGAGACCCAGTACTTC.

In its sample, this clonotype was seen many times. The chain is built from TRBV6-2 or TRBV6-3 and TRBJ1-2; D is ambiguous. Trimming took 2 bases from V and 4 from J, leaving 2 bases between them. The CDR3 has 11 residues. Germline CDR1 reads MNHEY; CDR2 reads SVGEGT. The DNA for the CDR3 is TGTGCCAGCAGTTACGGCTATGGCTACACCTTC. Translation: CASSYGYGYTF.

For this clonotype: Germline and junction disagree at one end, which may indicate a read error. The genes are TRBV28 and TRBJ1-4, with 10 bases lining up with TRBD1. CDR3 length equals 16 residues. The germline V gene has CDR1 MDHEN and CDR2 SYDVKM. CDR3 DNA: TGTGCCAGCAGTTCGCCGGGACAGGGGATTAATGAAAAACTTTTTTTT. This codes for CASSSPGQGINEKLFF. The whole variable domain, filled in from reference TRBV28 and TRBJ1-4, reads DVKVTQSSRYLVKRTGEKVFLECVQDMDHENMFWYRQDPGLGLRLIYFSYDVKMKEKGDIPEGYSVSREKKERFSLILESASTNQTSMYLCASSSPGQGINEKLFFGSGTQLSVL.

This clonotype was seen a handful of times. This chain uses TRBV24-1 with TRBJ1-5, with 7 bases that match TRBD1. V lost 3 bases, J lost 7 bases, and 2 bases stayed unmatched. Germline loops: CDR1 KGHDR, CDR2 SFDVKD. This CDR3 spans 13 amino acids. The CDR3 sequence is CATSDRDSQPQHF. DNA of the CDR3: TGTGCCACCAGTGATCGGGACAGCCAGCCCCAGCATTTT.

This clonotype has ten or more counts. V and J are TRBV6-6 and TRBJ2-7; 8 nucleotides agree with TRBD1. The CDR3 covers 13 residues. The ends lost 2 bases at V and 6 bases at J; junction bases unmatched: 3. Germline CDR1 reads MNHNY; CDR2 reads SVGAGI (reference sequence). The CDR3 is CASSYDTGGEQYF. Here the CDR3 DNA reads TGTGCCAGCAGTTACGATACAGGGGGCGAGCAGTACTTC.

This clonotype was seen a few times. The chain has TRBV19 and TRBJ2-5; TRBD1 aligns across 10 bases. The CDR3 contains 15 residues. V shed 4 bases and J 5 bases; nucleotides not matched to a gene: 7. Germline lookup yields CDR1 LNHDA and CDR2 SQIVND (reference sequence). CDR3 coding DNA: TGTGCCAGTAGTACGATTGGACAGGGGGGGGAGACCCAGTACTTC. It encodes CASSTIGQGGETQYF.

The chain combines TRBV5-1 with TRBJ2-5; 7 bases align to TRBD1. J gave up 9 bases and V 1 base, and 9 bases lay outside the gene matches. Germline V CDR1 and CDR2: SGHRS, YFSETQ. The CDR3 covers 14 residues. The CDR3 reads CASSLKQGPQAQYF. The CDR3 DNA reads TGCGCCAGCAGCTTGAAACAGGGGCCTCAGGCCCAGTACTTC.

The chain couples TRBV5-5 to TRBJ2-7; 13 positions agree with TRBD2. Germline V gives CDR1 SGHKS, CDR2 YYEKEE (reference sequence). This CDR3 is built from 19 residues. Germline trimming cut 4 bases from V and 4 bases from J; bases unmatched to any gene: 17. CDR3 amino acids: CASSGGLAGRIQDLYEQYF. In nucleotides, the CDR3 is TGTGCCAGCAGCGGGGGACTAGCGGGACGAATACAAGACTTGTACGAGCAGTACTTC.

Many counts were recorded for this clonotype. V is TRBV7-8 and J is TRBJ2-7, with TRBD1 matching 9 bases. There are 14 residues in the CDR3. V shed 4 bases and J 3 bases; nucleotides not matched to a gene: 4. Germline-derived CDR1 and CDR2 are SGHVS and FQNEAQ. The CDR3 loop reads CASSYRTGDYEQYF. The CDR3 DNA follows: TGTGCCAGCAGCTACCGGACAGGGGACTACGAGCAGTACTTC.

V usage is TRBV5-4 and J usage is TRBJ1-1; D gene ambiguous. The CDR3 runs 16 residues. The germline V gene encodes CDR1 SGHNT and CDR2 YYREEE (reference sequence). Trimming stripped 3 bases from V and 0 bases from J, with 15 bases between. CDR3: CASSSINSEVNTEAFF. In nucleotides, the CDR3 is TGTGCCAGCAGCTCGATCAACAGCGAAGTGAACACTGAAGCTTTCTTT. Full variable domain (rest looked up from reference TRBV5-4 and TRBJ1-1): ETGVTQSPTHLIKTRGQQVTLRCSSQSGHNTVSWYQQALGQGPQFIFQYYREEENGRGNFPPRFSGLQFPNYSSELNVNALELDDSALYLCASSSINSEVNTEAFFGQGTRLTVV.

J is TRBJ2-5 and V is TRBV18; D is perhaps TRBD1 (6 bases). Germline V gene data show CDR1 as KGHSH and CDR2 as LQKENI. The CDR3 length is 14 residues. Trimming shortened V by 4 bases and J by 3 bases, and 12 bases separated the two germline ends. CDR3 loop: CASSRWTAKETQYF. The CDR3 DNA is TGTGCCAGCTCACGTTGGACAGCCAAAGAGACCCAGTACTTC.

This clonotype was observed a handful of times. This sequence joins TRBV2 and TRBJ1-6; 11 nucleotides line up with TRBD1. The junction had 11 bases not matched to a gene; V was cut back by 6 bases and J by 10 bases. The CDR3 runs 16 residues. Germline-derived CDR1 and CDR2 are SNHLY and FYNNEI. The CDR3 protein is CASSRDRGALGSPLHF. The DNA for the CDR3 is TGTGCCAGCAGCCGGGACAGGGGGGCACTAGGGTCACCCCTCCACTTT.

In its sample, this clonotype was seen a few times. This chain connects TRBV4-2 to TRBJ2-1; 7 nucleotides align to TRBD2. The germline V gene has CDR1 LGHNA and CDR2 YNFKEQ. The CDR3 covers 16 residues. V was clipped by 0 bases and J by 2 bases; unmatched bases: 4. CDR3 loop: CASSQEKRGTYNEQFF. For the CDR3, the DNA is TGTGCCAGCAGCCAAGAAAAGCGGGGCACCTACAATGAGCAGTTCTTC.

This clonotype was counted ten times or more. The chain links TRBV6-2 or TRBV6-3 to TRBJ2-7; the D gene is possibly TRBD2 (6 bases). Germline V lookup: CDR1 MNHEY, CDR2 SVGEGT. The CDR3 is 16 amino acids. Trimming removed 5 bases from V and 0 bases from J, with 17 bases in between. This chain's CDR3 is CASSRVPGLDSYEQYF. In DNA, the CDR3 is TGTGCCAGCAGTCGAGTCCCGGGACTTGACTCCTACGAGCAGTACTTC.

This clonotype was detected many times. The chain uses TRBV14 and TRBJ2-1, with 9 bases matching TRBD2. V lost 1 base to trimming and J lost 6 bases; unmatched junction nucleotides: 4. This CDR3 has 15 residues. Germline CDR1 is SGHDN and CDR2 is FVKESK. The CDR3 coding sequence is TGTGCCAGCAGCCAAGGGACTAGCGCCATCAATGAGCAGTTCTTC. Translation gives CASSQGTSAINEQFF.

This clonotype has more than one count but fewer than ten. The CDR3 DNA is TGTGCCAGCAGTACAGGGTACGGTGAGCAGTTCTTC. It is translated as CASSTGYGEQFF. The chain has TRBV28 and TRBJ2-1; perhaps TRBD1 as D (6 bases). Trimming removed 5 bases from V and 9 bases from J, with 11 bases in between. The CDR3 totals 12 residues. Germline assignment: CDR1 MDHEN and CDR2 SYDVKM. Filled out from reference TRBV28 and TRBJ2-1, the complete variable domain reads DVKVTQSSRYLVKRTGEKVFLECVQDMDHENMFWYRQDPGLGLRLIYFSYDVKMKEKGDIPEGYSVSREKKERFSLILESASTNQTSMYLCASSTGYGEQFFGPGTRLTVL.

The chain links TRBV20-1 to TRBJ1-2; D is undetermined. CDR1 and CDR2 from the germline V gene are DFQATT and SNEGSKA (reference sequence). There are 13 residues in the CDR3. The ends were cut back, 0 bases at V and 1 base at J, with 6 bases in the middle. This CDR3 reads CSARDRNNYGYTF. CDR3 nucleotides: TGCAGTGCTAGAGACAGGAATAACTATGGCTACACCTTC.

The rearrangement links TRBV4-1 to TRBJ2-7; 11 bases fit TRBD2. Unmatched junction bases numbered 5, after V lost 2 bases and J lost 5 bases. The CDR3 extends over 15 amino acids. Looked up from germline, CDR1 is MGHRA and CDR2 is YSYEKL. The CDR3 region is CASSQTSGRSHEQYF. The CDR3 DNA sequence: TGCGCCAGCAGCCAAACTAGCGGGAGATCCCACGAGCAGTACTTC.

This clonotype was seen at least ten times. The chain combines TRBV12-3 or TRBV12-4 with TRBJ2-1, with 12 bases that match TRBD2. This CDR3 has 15 amino acids. Trimming cost V 1 base and J 8 bases; bases outside gene matches: 3. For the CDR3, the DNA is TGTGCCAGCAGTTTAGAGACTAGCGGGAGCCATGAGCAGTTCTTC. This gives the protein CASSLETSGSHEQFF.

This clonotype was seen more than once but under ten times. The CDR3 here is CSVRNEKLFF. The DNA for the CDR3 is TGCAGTGTTCGTAATGAAAAACTGTTTTTT. This chain connects TRBV20-1 to TRBJ1-4; the D is unclear. The V end was cut by 7 bases, the J end by 4 bases, with 4 bases between. This CDR3 is built from 10 residues. CDR1 is DFQATT, CDR2 SNEGSKA, per germline (reference sequence).